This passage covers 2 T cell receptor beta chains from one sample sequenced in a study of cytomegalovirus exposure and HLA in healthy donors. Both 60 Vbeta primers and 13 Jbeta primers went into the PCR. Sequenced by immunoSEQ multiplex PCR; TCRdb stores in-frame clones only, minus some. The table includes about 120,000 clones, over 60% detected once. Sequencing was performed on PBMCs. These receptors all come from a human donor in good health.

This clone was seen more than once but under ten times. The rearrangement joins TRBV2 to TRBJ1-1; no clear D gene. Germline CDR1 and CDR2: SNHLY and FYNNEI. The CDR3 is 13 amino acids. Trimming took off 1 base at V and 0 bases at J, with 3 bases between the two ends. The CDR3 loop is CASSEGMNTEAFF. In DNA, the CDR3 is TGTGCCAGCAGTGAAGGTATGAACACTGAAGCTTTCTTT.

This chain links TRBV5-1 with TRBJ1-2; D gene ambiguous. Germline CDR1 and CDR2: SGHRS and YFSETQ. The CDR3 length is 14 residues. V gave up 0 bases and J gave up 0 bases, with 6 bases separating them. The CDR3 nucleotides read TGCGCCAGCAGCTTGGATTCCGCTAACTATGGCTACACCTTC. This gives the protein CASSLDSANYGYTF. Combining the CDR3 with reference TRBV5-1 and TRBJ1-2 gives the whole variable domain KAGVTQTPRYLIKTRGQQVTLSCSPISGHRSVSWYQQTPGQGLQFLFEYFSETQRNKGNFPGRFSGRQFSNSRSEMNVSTLELGDSALYLCASSLDSANYGYTFGSGTRLTVV.